This T cell receptor (beta chain) was identified during a study of blood T cells in healthy people across ages. Samples each had at least 6 micrograms of total RNA extracted. V trimming: 5 bases; J trimming: 8 bases; junction bases outside the gene matches: 7. This CDR3 is built from 14 residues. The germline V gene encodes CDR1 LGHDT and CDR2 YNNKEL (reference sequence). Next came a second PCR, run for roughly 6 to 11 cycles, which used a sample-barcoded 5' primer along with a J-beta primer mix. TCRdb used MiXCR to reprocess the 5' RACE reads, holding one entry per CDR3 protein. The sample shows approximately 730,000 distinct CDR3 sequences, around 40% of them seen only once.

This chain links TRBV3-1 with TRBJ1-4; TRBD1 matches 8 bases. Sequencing was done on a sample of blood. The clonotype originates from a woman aged 55 to 70 in good health. CDR3: CASSDRGGSEKLFF. The CDR3 DNA is TGTGCCAGCAGCGACAGGGGCGGTTCAGAAAAACTGTTTTTT.